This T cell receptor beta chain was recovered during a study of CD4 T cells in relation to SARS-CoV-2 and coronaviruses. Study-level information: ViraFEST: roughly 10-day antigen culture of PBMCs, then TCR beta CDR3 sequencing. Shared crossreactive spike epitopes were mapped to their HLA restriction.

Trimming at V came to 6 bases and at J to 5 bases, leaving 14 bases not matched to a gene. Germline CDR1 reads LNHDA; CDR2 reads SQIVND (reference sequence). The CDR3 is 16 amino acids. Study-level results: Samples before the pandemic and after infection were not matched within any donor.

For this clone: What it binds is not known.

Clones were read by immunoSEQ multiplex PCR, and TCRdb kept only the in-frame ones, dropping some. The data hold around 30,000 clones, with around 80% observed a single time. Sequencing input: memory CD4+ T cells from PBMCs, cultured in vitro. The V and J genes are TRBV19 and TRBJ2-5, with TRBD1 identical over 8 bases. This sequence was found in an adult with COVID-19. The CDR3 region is CASSKPSGGGKETQYF. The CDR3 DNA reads TGTGCCAGTAGCAAACCCTCAGGGGGCGGAAAGGAGACCCAGTACTTC.